This TCR beta chain came from a study of blood T cell repertoires in COVID-19. The wider study: From the United States, Italy and Spain came samples of acute and convalescent COVID-19. Sample material is recorded as cDNA or gDNA derived from T cells, B-cell-depleted T cells, or PBMCs.

Per the original data handling: Estimates of nucleated cell counts were drawn from the amplification of reference gene primers. Method: immunoSEQ multiplex PCR; TCRdb's copy keeps in-frame clones and lacks some. D and trimming come from the DNA, and the V and J calls and clone size come from that table. The sample lists a few hundred thousand clones, about four fifths seen once, with roughly a tenth in the top ten. As to this clone: The same CDR3 can be traced to other DNA sequences in this sample.

The sequence derives from an elderly woman with acute or convalescent COVID-19. The source material was peripheral blood.

CDR3 residues: CASSLDRGASYEQYF. The CDR3 DNA reads as TGCGCCAGCAGCTTGGACCGGGGGGCCTCCTACGAGCAGTACTTC. The chain combines TRBV5-1 with TRBJ2-7; maybe TRBD2 (7 bases). There are 15 residues in the CDR3. With 0 bases removed from V and 0 bases from J, the gap between germline ends came to 10 bases. CDR1 is SGHRS and CDR2 is YFSETQ in the germline V gene.